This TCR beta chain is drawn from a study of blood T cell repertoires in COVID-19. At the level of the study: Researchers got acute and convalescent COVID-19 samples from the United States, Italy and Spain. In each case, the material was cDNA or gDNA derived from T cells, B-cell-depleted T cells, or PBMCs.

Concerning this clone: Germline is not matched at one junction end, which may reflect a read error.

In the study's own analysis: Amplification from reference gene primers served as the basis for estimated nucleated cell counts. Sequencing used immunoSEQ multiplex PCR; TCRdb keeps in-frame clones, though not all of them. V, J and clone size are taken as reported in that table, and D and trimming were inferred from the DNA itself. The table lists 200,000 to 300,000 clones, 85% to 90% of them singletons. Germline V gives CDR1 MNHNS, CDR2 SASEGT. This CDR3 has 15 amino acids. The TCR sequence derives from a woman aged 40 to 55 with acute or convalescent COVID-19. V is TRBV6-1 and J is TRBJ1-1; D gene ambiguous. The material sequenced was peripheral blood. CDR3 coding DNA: TGTGCCAGCAGTGAACTTTCGGGTTTGAACACTGAAGCTTCCTTT. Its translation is CASSELSGLNTEASF.